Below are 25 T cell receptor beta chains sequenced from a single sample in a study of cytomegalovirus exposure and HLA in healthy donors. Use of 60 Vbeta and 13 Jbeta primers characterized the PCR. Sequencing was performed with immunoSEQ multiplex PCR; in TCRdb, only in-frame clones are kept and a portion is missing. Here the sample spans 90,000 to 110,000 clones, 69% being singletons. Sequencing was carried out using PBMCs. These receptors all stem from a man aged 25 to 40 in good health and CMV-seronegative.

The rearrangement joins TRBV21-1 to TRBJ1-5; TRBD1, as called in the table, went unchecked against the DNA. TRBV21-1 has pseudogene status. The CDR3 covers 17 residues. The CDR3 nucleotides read TGTGCCAGCAGCGTAATGGGCAATTACAGTAGCAATCAGCCCCAGCATTTT. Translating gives CASSVMGNYSSNQPQHF.

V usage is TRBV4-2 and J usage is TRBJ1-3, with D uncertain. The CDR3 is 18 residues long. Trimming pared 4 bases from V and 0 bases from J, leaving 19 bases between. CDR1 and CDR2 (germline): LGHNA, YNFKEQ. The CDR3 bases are TGTGCCAGCAGCCCCACCCCAAGCGGGGAAAGCTCTGGAAACACCATATATTTT. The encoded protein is CASSPTPSGESSGNTIYF.

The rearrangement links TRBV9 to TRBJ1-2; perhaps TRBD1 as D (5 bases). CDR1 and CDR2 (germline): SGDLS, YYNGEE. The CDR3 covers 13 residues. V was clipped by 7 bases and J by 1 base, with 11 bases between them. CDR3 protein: CASGQGFNYGYTF. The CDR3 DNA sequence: TGTGCCAGCGGCCAGGGCTTTAACTATGGCTACACCTTC. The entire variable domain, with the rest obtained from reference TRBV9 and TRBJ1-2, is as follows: DSGVTQTPKHLITATGQRVTLRCSPRSGDLSVYWYQQSLDQGLQFLIQYYNGEERAKGNILERFSAQQFPDLHSELNLSSLELGDSALYFCASGQGFNYGYTFGSGTRLTVV.

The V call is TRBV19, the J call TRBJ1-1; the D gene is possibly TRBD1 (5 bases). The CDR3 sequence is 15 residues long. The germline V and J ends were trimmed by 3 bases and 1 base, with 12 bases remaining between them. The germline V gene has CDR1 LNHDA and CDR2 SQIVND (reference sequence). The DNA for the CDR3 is TGTGCCAGTAGTATTAGTTGGACATCGAACACTGAAGCTTTCTTT. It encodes CASSISWTSNTEAFF.

The chain's CDR3 is CAISRDRYSPLGYTF. For the CDR3, the DNA is TGTGCCATCAGTCGGGACAGGTATTCCCCTTTGGGCTACACCTTC. The V and J genes are TRBV10-3 and TRBJ1-2, with 8 bases identical to TRBD1. Germline V CDR1 and CDR2: ENHRY, SYGVKD. The V segment lost 5 bases and the J segment 8 bases; nucleotides outside the gene matches: 13. The CDR3 totals 15 residues.

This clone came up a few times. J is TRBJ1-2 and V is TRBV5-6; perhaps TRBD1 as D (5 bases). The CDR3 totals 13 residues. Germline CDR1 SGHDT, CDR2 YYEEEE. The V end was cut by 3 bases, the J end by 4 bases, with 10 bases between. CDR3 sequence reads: CASSYEGVYGYTF. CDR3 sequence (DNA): TGTGCCAGCAGCTATGAAGGGGTCTATGGCTACACCTTC.

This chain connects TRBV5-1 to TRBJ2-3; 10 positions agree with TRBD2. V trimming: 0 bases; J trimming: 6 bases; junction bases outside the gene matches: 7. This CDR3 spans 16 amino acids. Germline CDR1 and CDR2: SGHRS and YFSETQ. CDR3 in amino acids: CASSLAAGGPKDTQYF. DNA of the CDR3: TGCGCCAGCAGCTTGGCAGCGGGAGGGCCTAAGGATACGCAGTATTTT.

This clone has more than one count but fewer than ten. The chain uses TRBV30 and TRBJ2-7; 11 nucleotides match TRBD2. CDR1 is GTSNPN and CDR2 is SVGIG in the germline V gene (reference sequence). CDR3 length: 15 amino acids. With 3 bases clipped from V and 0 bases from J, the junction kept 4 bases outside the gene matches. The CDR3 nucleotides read TGTGCCTGGAGCCCGACTAGCGGGATCTCCTACGAGCAGTACTTC. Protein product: CAWSPTSGISYEQYF. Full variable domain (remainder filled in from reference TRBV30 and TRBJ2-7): SQTIHQWPATLVQPVGSPLSLECTVEGTSNPNLYWYRQAAGRGLQLLFYSVGIGQISSEVPQNLSASRPQDRQFILSSKKLLLSDSGFYLCAWSPTSGISYEQYFGPGTRLTVT.

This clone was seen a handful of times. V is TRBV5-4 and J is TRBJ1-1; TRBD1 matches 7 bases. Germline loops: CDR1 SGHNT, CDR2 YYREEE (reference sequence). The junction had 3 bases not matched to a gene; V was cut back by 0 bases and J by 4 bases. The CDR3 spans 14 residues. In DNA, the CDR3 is TGTGCCAGCAGCTTGGATTACAGGGGCACTGAAGCTTTCTTT. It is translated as CASSLDYRGTEAFF.

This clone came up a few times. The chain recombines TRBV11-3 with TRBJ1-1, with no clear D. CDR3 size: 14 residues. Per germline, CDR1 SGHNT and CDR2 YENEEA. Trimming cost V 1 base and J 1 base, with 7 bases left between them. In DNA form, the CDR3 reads TGTGCCAGCAGCTTAGGCGGTTCGAACACTGAAGCTTTCTTT. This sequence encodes CASSLGGSNTEAFF.

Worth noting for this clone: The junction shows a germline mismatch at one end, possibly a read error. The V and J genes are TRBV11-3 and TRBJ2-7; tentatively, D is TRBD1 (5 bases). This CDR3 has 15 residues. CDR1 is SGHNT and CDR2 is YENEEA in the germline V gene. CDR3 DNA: TGCGCCAGCAGCCCCGGCCAGGGTGCAGACTACGAGCAGTACTTC. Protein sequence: CASSPGQGADYEQYF. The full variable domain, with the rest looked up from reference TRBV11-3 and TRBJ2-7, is EAGVVQSPRYKIIEKKQPVAFWCNPISGHNTLYWYLQNLGQGPELLIRYENEEAVDDSQLPKDRFSAERLKGVDSTLKIQPAELGDSAVYLCASSPGQGADYEQYFGPGTRLTVT.

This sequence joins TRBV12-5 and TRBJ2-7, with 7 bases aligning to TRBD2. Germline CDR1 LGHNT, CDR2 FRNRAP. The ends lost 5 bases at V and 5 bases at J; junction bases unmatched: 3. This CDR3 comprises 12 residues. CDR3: CASGPGLHEQYF. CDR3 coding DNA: TGTGCTAGTGGTCCGGGACTACACGAGCAGTACTTC.

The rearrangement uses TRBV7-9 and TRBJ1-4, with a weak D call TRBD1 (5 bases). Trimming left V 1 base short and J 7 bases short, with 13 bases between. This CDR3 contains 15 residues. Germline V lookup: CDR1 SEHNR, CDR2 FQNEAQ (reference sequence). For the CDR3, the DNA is TGTGCCAGCAGCTTAGGGGGCGACTGGACTGAAAAACTGTTTTTT. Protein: CASSLGGDWTEKLFF.

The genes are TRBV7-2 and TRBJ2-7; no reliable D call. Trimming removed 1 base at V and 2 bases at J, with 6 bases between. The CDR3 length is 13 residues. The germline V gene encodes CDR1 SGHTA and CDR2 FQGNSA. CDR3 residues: CASSLVSTYEQYF. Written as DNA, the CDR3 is TGTGCCAGCAGCTTAGTCTCTACCTACGAGCAGTACTTC.

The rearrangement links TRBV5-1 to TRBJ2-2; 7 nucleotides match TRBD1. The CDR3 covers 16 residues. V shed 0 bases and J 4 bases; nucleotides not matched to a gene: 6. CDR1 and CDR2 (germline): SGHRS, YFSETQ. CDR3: CASSLGDSPFTGELFF. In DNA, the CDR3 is TGCGCCAGCAGCTTGGGGGACAGCCCTTTCACCGGGGAGCTGTTTTTT.

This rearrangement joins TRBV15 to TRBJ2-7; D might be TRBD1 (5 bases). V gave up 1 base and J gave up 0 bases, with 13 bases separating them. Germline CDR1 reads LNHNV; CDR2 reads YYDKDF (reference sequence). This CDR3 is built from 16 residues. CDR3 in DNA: TGTGCCACCAGCAGAGGCGAAGGCGACAGCTCCTACGAGCAGTACTTC. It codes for CATSRGEGDSSYEQYF.

Written as DNA, the CDR3 is TGTGCCAGCAGCGCCACGACAGGGTTGGCTTCACCCCTCCACTTT. This translates into CASSATTGLASPLHF. V and J are TRBV9 and TRBJ1-6, with 7 nucleotides matching TRBD1. The CDR3 runs to 15 residues. Trimming took 3 bases from V and 9 from J; bases not matched to a gene: 9. CDR1 is SGDLS, CDR2 YYNGEE, per germline. Variable domain in full (rest from reference TRBV9 and TRBJ1-6): DSGVTQTPKHLITATGQRVTLRCSPRSGDLSVYWYQQSLDQGLQFLIQYYNGEERAKGNILERFSAQQFPDLHSELNLSSLELGDSALYFCASSATTGLASPLHFGNGTRLTVT.

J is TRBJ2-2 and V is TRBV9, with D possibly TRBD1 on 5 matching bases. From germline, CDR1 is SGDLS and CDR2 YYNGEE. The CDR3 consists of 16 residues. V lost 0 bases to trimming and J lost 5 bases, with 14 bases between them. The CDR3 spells CASSVEAGPTTGELFF. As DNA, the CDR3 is TGTGCCAGCAGCGTAGAGGCAGGGCCTACAACCGGGGAGCTGTTTTTT.

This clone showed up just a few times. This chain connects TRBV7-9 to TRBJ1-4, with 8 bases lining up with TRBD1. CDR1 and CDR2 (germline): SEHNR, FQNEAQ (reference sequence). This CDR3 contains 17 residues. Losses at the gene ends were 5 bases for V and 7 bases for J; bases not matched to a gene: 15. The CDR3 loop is CASSQGQGGLVGEKLFF. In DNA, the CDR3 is TGTGCCAGCAGCCAAGGACAGGGTGGGCTTGTCGGTGAAAAACTGTTTTTT.

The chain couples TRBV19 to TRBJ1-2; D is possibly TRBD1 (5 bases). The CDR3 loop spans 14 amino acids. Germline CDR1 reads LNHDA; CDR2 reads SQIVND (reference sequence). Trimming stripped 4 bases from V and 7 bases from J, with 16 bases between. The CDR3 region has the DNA TGTGCCAGTAGTACCCCACAGGTTGCGAGTGGCTACACCTTC. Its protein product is CASSTPQVASGYTF.

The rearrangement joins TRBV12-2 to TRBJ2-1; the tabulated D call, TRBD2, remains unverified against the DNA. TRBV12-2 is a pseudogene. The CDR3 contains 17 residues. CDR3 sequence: CASRPGTSGRKVVEQFF. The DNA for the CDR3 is TGTGCAAGTCGCCCGGGGACTAGCGGGAGAAAGGTTGTTGAGCAGTTCTTC.

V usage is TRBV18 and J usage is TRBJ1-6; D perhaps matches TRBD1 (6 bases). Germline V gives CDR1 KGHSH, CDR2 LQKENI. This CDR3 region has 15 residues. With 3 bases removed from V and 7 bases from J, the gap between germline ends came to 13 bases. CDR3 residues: CASSPTRGWNSPLHF. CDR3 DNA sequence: TGTGCCAGCTCACCTACCAGGGGCTGGAATTCACCCCTCCACTTT.

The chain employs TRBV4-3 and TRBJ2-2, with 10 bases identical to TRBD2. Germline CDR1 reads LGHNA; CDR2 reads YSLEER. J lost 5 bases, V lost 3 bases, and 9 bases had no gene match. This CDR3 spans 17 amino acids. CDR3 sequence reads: CASSQKKLAGPTGELFF. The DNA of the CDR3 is TGCGCCAGCAGCCAGAAAAAACTAGCGGGGCCAACCGGGGAGCTGTTTTTT.

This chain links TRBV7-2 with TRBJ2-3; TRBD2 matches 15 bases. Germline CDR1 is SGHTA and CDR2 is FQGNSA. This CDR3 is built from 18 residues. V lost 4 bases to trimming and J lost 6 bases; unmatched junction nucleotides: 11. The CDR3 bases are TGTGCCAGCAGCTCCGGACTAGCGGGAGGGGGATTGTTGGATACGCAGTATTTT. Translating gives CASSSGLAGGGLLDTQYF.

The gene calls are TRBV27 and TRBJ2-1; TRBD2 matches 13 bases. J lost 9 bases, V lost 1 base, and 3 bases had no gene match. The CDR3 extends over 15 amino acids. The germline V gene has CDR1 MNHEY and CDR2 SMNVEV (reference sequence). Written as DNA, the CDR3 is TGTGCCAGCAGTTTATTAAGGACTAGCGGGAGTGAGCAGTTCTTC. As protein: CASSLLRTSGSEQFF.